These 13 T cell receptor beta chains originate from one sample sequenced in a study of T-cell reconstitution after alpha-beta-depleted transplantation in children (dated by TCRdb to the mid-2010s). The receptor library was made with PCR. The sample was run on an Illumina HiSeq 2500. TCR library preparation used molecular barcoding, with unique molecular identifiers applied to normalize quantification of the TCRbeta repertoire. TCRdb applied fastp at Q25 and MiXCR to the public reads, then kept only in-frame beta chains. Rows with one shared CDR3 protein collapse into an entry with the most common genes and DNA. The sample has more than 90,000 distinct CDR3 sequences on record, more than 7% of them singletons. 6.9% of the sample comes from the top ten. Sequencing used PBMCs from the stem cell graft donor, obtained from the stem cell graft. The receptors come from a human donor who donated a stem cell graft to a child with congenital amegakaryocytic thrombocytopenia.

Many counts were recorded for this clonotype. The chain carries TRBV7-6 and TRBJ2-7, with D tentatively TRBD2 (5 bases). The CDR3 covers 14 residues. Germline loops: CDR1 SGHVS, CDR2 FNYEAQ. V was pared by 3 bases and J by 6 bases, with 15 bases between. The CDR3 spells CASSFLAQYSEQYF. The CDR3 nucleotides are TGTGCCAGCAGCTTCCTAGCACAGTACTCCGAGCAGTACTTC.

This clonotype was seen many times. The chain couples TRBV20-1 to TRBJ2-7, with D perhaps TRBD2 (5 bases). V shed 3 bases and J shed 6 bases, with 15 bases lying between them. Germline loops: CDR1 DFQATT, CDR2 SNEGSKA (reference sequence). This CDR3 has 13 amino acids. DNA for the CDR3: TGCAGTGCTAGGGGAGACCTGCTAAGCGAGCAGTACTTC. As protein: CSARGDLLSEQYF.

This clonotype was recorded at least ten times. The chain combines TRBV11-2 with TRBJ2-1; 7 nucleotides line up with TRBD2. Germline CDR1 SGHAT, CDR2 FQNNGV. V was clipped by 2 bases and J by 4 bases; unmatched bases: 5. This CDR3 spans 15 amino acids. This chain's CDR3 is CASSLMLAAYNEQFF. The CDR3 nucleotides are TGTGCCAGCAGCTTAATGCTAGCGGCGTACAATGAGCAGTTCTTC.

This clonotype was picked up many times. The CDR3 loop is CASSSLAGGLYNEQFF. The CDR3 DNA reads TGTGCCAGCAGCAGCCTAGCGGGAGGTCTCTACAATGAGCAGTTCTTC. This chain links TRBV7-6 with TRBJ2-1, with 11 bases matching TRBD2. Trimming at V came to 5 bases and at J to 3 bases, leaving 6 bases not matched to a gene. This CDR3 has 16 amino acids. In germline, CDR1 is SGHVS, CDR2 FNYEAQ.

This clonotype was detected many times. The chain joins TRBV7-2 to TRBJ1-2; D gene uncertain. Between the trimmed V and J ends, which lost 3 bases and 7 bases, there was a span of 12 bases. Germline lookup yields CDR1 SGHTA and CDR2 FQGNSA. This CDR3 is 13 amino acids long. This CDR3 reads CASSLTIQRGYTF. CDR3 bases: TGTGCCAGCAGCTTGACCATACAACGTGGCTACACCTTC.

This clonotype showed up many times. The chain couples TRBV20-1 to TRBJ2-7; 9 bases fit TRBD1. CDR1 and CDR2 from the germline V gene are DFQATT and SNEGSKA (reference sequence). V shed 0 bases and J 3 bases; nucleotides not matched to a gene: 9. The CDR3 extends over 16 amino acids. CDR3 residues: CSAREFTGDRVYEQYF. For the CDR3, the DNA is TGCAGTGCTAGAGAGTTCACGGGGGACAGGGTCTACGAGCAGTACTTC.

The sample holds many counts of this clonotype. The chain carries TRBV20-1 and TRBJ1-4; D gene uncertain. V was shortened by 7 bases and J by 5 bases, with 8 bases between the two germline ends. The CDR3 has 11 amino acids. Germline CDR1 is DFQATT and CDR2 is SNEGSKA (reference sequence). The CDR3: CSGRRNEKLFF. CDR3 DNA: TGCAGTGGGCGGAGGAATGAAAAACTGTTTTTT.

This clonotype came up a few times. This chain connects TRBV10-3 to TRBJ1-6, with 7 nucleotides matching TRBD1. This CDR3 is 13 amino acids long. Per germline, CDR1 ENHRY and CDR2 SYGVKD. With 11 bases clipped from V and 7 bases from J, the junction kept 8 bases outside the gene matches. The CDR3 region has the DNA TGTGCCTCCCAAGGGGGCGGGAATTCACCCCTCCACTTT. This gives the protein CASQGGGNSPLHF.

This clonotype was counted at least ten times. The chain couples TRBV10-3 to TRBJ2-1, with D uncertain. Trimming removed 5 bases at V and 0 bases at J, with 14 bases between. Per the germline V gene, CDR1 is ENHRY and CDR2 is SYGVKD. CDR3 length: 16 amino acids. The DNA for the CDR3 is TGTGCCATCAGTCCAGCAAACTACGGCTCCTACAATGAGCAGTTCTTC. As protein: CAISPANYGSYNEQFF.

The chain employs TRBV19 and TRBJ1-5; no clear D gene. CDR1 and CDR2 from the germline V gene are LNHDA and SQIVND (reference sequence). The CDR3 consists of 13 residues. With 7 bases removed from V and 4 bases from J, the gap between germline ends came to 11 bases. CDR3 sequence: CASTDSENQPQHF. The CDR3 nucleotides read TGTGCCAGTACCGACTCGGAGAATCAGCCCCAGCATTTT. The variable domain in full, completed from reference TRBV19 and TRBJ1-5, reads DGGITQSPKYLFRKEGQNVTLSCEQNLNHDAMYWYRQDPGQGLRLIYYSQIVNDFQKGDIAEGYSVSREKKESFPLTVTSAQKNPTAFYLCASTDSENQPQHFGDGTRLSIL.

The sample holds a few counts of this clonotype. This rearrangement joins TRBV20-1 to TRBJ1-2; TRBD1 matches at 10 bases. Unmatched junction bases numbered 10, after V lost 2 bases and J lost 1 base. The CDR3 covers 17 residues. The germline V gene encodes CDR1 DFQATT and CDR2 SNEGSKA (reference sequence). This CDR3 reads CSARRQGAFTSNYGYTF. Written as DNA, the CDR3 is TGCAGTGCTAGAAGACAGGGGGCGTTTACTAGTAACTATGGCTACACCTTC.

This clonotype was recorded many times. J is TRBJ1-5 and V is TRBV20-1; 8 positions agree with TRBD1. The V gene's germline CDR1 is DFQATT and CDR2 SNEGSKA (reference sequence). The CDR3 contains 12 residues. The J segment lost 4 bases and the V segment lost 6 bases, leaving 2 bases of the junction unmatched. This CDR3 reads CSATGGNQPQHF. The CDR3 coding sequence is TGCAGTGCCACAGGGGGGAATCAGCCCCAGCATTTT.

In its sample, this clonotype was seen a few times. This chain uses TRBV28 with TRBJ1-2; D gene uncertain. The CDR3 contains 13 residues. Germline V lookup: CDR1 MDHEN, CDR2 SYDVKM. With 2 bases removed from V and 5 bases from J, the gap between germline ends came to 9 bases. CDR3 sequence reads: CASSLGPEYGYTF. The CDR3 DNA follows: TGTGCCAGCAGTTTAGGGCCGGAGTATGGCTACACCTTC.